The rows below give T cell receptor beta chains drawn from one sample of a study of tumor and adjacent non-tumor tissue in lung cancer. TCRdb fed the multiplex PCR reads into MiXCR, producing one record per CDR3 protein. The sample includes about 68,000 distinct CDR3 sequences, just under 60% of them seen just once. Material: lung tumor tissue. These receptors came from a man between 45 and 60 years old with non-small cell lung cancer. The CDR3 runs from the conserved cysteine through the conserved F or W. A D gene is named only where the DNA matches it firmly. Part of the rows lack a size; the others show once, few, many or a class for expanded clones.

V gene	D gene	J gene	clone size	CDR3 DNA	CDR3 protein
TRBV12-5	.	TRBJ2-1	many	TGTGCTAGTGGTTTGGAACTAGGGGGCTACAATGAGCAGTTCTTC	CASGLELGGYNEQFF
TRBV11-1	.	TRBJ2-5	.	TGTGCCACCCGCGGAGAGGGTAGGGAGACCCAGTACTTC	CATRGEGRETQYF
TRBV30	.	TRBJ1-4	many	TGTGCCTGGAGGCGCCCGGGAGCAACTAATGAAAAACTGTTTTTT	CAWRRPGATNEKLFF
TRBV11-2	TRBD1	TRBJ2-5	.	TGTGCCAGCAGCTGGGGACAGACCGCGGGGACCCAGTACTTC	CASSWGQTAGTQYF
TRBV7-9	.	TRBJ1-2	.	TGTGGCACCAGCTTATTGGGTGGCTACACGTTC	CGTSLLGGYTF
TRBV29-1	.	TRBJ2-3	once	TGCAGCATTGCGGGCCCAAGGAGCGCAGATACGCAGTATTTT	CSIAGPRSADTQYF
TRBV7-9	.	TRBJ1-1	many	TGTGCCAGCAGCTTAGGGCAGGGAGCGCGCTTAGACACTGAAGCTTTCTTT	CASSLGQGARLDTEAFF
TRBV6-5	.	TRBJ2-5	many	TGTGCCAGCAGTTACGTGGGGGAGGAGACCCAGTACTTC	CASSYVGEETQYF
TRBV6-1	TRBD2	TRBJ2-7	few	TGTGCCGGCAGTTCCGTAGCGGGGAGCTCCTACGAGCAGTACTTC	CAGSSVAGSSYEQYF
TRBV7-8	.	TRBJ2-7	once	TGTGCCAGCAGCTTAGGGCGCCAGGCCCCGTACGAGCAGTACTTC	CASSLGRQAPYEQYF
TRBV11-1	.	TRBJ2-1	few	TGTGCCAGCAGCATAGAGCGGACAGACAATGAGCAGTCCTTC	CASSIERTDNEQSF
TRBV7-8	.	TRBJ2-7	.	TGTGACAGCAGCTTAGCAGTGGGCTCCTACGAGCAGTACTTC	CDSSLAVGSYEQYF
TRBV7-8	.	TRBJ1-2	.	TGTGCCAGCAGCTTATTAATGGGGAACTATGGCTACACCTTC	CASSLLMGNYGYTF
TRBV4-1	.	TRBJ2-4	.	TGCGCCAGCAGCTACCAGGGGACATGGATCGACAAAAACATTCAGTACTTC	CASSYQGTWIDKNIQYF
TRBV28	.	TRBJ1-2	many	TGTGCCAGCAGAACCACGACGGGGAACTATGGCTACACCTTC	CASRTTTGNYGYTF
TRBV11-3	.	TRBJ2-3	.	TGTGCCAGCAGCTTTCAGATGGCAGATACGCAGTACTTT	CASSFQMADTQYF
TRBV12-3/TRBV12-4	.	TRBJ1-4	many	TGTGCCAGCAGTTTTTCAGGGGTGCTGGGTGAAAAACTGTTTTTT	CASSFSGVLGEKLFF
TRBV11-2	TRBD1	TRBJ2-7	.	TGCGCCAGCAGCTTAGACAGGGGAGCCTGCGAGCAGTACTTC	CASSLDRGACEQYF
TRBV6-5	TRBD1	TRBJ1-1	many	TGTGCCAGCAGGCCTCGATCAGGGGGGAACACTGAAGCTTTCTTT	CASRPRSGGNTEAFF
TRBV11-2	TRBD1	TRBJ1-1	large	TGTGCCAGCAGCTCGGACAGGGCTGAAGCTTTCTTT	CASSSDRAEAFF
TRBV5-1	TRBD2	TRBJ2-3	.	TGCGCCAGCAGACAGGGACTAGCGGCATCCACAGATACGCAGTATTTT	CASRQGLAASTDTQYF
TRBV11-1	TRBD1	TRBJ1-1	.	TGTGCCAGCAACCCCGGGACAGGGAATGAAGTTTTCTTT	CASNPGTGNEVFF
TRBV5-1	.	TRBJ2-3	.	TGCGTCAGCAGTTTGGGGTCGGGATCCCGCACAGATACGCAGTATTTT	CVSSLGSGSRTDTQYF
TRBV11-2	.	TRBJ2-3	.	TGTGCCAGCAGATTATCCCCCGGGGTTGATACGCAGTATTTT	CASRLSPGVDTQYF
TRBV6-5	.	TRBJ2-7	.	TGTGCCAGCGGCACAGGGCCTGTGTACGAGCAGTACTTC	CASGTGPVYEQYF
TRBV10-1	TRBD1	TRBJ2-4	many	TGCGCCAGCAGTGAGGGGACAGGGCCAAAAAACATTCAGTACTTC	CASSEGTGPKNIQYF
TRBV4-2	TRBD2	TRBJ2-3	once	TGTGCCAGCAGCCAAGATTTGGCTAGCGGGGGGTCTCTTGATACGCAGTATTTT	CASSQDLASGGSLDTQYF
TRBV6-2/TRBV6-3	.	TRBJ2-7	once	TGTGCCAGCAGAGCTGAAGGATCCTACGAGCAGTACTTC	CASRAEGSYEQYF
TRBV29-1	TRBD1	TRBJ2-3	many	TGCAGCGTTGAAGGGGACCGGGACAGGGGGCTTCGCACAGATACGCAGTATTTT	CSVEGDRDRGLRTDTQYF
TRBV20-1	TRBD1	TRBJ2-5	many	TGCAGTGCTAGAGATGAGCCGGGACAGGGATCTAAGACCCAGTACTTC	CSARDEPGQGSKTQYF
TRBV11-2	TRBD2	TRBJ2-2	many	TGTGCCAGCAGCAACCTACTAGCGGGAGATCCCACCGGGGAGCTGTTTTTT	CASSNLLAGDPTGELFF
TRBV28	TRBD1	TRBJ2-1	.	TGTGCCAGCACGCCAGACAGGGACAATGAGCAGTTCTTC	CASTPDRDNEQFF
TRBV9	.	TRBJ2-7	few	TGTGCCAGCAGCCCACTAATTAGGGACGAGCAGTACTTC	CASSPLIRDEQYF
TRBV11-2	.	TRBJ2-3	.	TGTGCCAGCAGCTTAGAGCGCCGCACAGATATGCAGTATTTT	CASSLERRTDMQYF
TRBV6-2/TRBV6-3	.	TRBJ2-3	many	TGTGCCAGCAATCCTACAGGGAGGTATACGCAGTATTTT	CASNPTGRYTQYF
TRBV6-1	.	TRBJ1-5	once	TGTGCCAGCAGTGAGGACTGGGCAGGCAACAATCAGTCCCAGCACTTT	CASSEDWAGNNQSQHF
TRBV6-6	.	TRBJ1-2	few	TGTGCCATCAGTTCGGGATATGGCTACACATTC	CAISSGYGYTF
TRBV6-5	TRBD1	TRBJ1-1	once	TGTACCAGCAGTTACCTAGGGACAGCTAGTGAAGCATACTTT	CTSSYLGTASEAYF
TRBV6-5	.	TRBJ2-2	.	TGTGCCGGCAGTTCACGGCCAGGCCCGAACACGGGGGAGCTCTTTTTT	CAGSSRPGPNTGELFF
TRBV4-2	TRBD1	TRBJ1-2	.	TGTGCCAGCAGCCAAAAGGACAGGGGCTCGAATGGCTACACCTTC	CASSQKDRGSNGYTF
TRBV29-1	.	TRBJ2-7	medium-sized	TGCAGCGTTATAGCCCCGGGCTCCTACGAGCAGTACTTC	CSVIAPGSYEQYF
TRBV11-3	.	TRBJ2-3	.	TGTGTCAGCAGCTTAGTGACTAGTGGGAGAGACGATACGCAGTATTTT	CVSSLVTSGRDDTQYF
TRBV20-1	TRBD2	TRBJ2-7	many	TGCAGTGCGGAACGGGGACTAGCCCCCTACGAGCAGTACTTC	CSAERGLAPYEQYF
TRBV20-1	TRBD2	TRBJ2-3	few	TGCAGTGCTAGAGAACTAGCGGGAGTCGTCGATACGCAGTATTTT	CSARELAGVVDTQYF
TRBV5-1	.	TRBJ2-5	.	TGCGCCAGCAGCTTGGCAGAACAAGAGACCCAGTACTTC	CASSLAEQETQYF
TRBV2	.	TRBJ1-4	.	TGTGCCAGCAGGCCGGAGGCAACTAATGAAAAACTGTTTTTT	CASRPEATNEKLFF
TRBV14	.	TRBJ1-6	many	TGTGCCAGCAGCCCGGGAACAGTCTATAATTCACCCCTCCACTTT	CASSPGTVYNSPLHF
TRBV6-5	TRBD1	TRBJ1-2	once	TGTACCATCAGTTCCACCTTTACAGGGGGCGTCGGCTACACCTTC	CTISSTFTGGVGYTF
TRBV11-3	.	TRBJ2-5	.	TGTGCCAGCAGCTTTTCAGGACTGGAGACCCAGTACTTC	CASSFSGLETQYF
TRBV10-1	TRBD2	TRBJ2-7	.	TGCGTCAGCAATGAGAGGGCTAGCGGGAGCTACGAGCAGTACTTC	CVSNERASGSYEQYF
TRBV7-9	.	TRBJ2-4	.	TGCGCCAGAAGCTATGAAGGGGCCAAAAACATTCAGTACTTC	CARSYEGAKNIQYF
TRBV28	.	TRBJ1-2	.	TGCGCCAGCAGTTCGGGCGGCAGGTTAAATTATGACTACACCTTC	CASSSGGRLNYDYTF
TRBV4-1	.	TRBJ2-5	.	TGCGCCAGGAGCGCCCCGGGGAGTACAGAGACCCAGTACTTC	CARSAPGSTETQYF